This T cell receptor (beta chain) was retrieved from a study of T-cell reconstitution after alpha-beta-depleted transplantation in children. This CDR3 spans 16 amino acids. Germline V CDR1 and CDR2: SGHRS, YFSETQ. V shed 5 bases and J shed 0 bases, with 18 bases lying between them. This clonotype was seen more than once but under ten times. Unique molecular identifiers were used to barcode this TCRbeta library. A single record per CDR3 protein comes from TCRdb applying MiXCR to the PCR reads. The table includes around 340,000 distinct CDR3 sequences, about 14% detected once. The V and J genes are TRBV5-1 and TRBJ2-7; D perhaps matches TRBD2 (5 bases). This TCR was sampled from a human donor who donated a stem cell graft to a child with Fanconi anemia. The sample was PBMCs, taken from the stem cell graft. The CDR3 DNA sequence: TGCGCCAGCAGGCCACACAGTGAGGGTCCCTCCTACGAGCAGTACTTC. Translation: CASRPHSEGPSYEQYF. Filled out from reference TRBV5-1 and TRBJ2-7, the complete variable domain reads KAGVTQTPRYLIKTRGQQVTLSCSPISGHRSVSWYQQTPGQGLQFLFEYFSETQRNKGNFPGRFSGRQFSNSRSEMNVSTLELGDSALYLCASRPHSEGPSYEQYFGPGTRLTVT.